This T cell receptor (beta chain) was obtained from a study of OX40 agonist ivuxolimab in advanced cancers. The wider study: Every 2 weeks, ivuxolimab was infused into the patients intravenously at between 0.01 and 10 mg/kg.

Here immunoSEQ multiplex PCR was the method, and the copy in TCRdb shows in-frame clones only, minus some. Here the sample spans 80,000 or so clones, 75% to 90% being singletons. V gave up 2 bases and J gave up 6 bases, with 10 bases separating them. CDR1 and CDR2 (germline): SEHNR, FQNEAQ (reference sequence). CDR3 length: 13 amino acids. As regards this clone: The antigen is unknown.

Overall study results and limits: No antigen was identified for the clonally expanded peripheral T cells. Relative to CD4+, CD8+ T cells held more expanded clones on average. At doses 0.1 to 3.0 mg/kg, CD4+ and CD8+ clones expanded.

The chain joins TRBV7-9 to TRBJ1-2, with D maybe TRBD1 (5 bases). The sequencing used CD4+ or CD8+ T cells sorted from blood, collected in a trial of the OX40 agonist ivuxolimab. The clonotype originates from an adult with an advanced solid tumor such as melanoma, head and neck, liver or kidney cancer. For the CDR3, the DNA is TGTGCCAGCAGCTTACCCTCAGGGAATGGCTACACCTTC. Translation: CASSLPSGNGYTF.